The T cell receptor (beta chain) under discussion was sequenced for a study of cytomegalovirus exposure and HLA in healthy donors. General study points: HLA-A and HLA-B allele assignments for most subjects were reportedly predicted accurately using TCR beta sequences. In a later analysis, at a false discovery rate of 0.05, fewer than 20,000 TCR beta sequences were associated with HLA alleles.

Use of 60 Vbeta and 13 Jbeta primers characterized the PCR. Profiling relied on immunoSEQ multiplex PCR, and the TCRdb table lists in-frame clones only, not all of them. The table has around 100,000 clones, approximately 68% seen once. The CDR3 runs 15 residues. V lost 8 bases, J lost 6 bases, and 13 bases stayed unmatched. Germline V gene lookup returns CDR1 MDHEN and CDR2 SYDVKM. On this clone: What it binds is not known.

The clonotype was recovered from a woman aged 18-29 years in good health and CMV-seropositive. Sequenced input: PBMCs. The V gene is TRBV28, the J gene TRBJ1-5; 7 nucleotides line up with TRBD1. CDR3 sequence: CASFRPGQRGQPQHF. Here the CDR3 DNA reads TGTGCCAGCTTTAGACCGGGACAGCGAGGTCAGCCCCAGCATTTT.